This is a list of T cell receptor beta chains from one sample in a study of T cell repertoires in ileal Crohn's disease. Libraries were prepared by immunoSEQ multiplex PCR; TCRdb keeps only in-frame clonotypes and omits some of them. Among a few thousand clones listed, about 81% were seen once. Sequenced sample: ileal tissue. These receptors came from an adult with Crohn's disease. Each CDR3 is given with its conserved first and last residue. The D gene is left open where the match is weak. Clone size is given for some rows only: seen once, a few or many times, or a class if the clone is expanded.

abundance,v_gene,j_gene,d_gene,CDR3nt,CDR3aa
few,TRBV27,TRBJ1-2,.,TGTGCCAGCAGTTTATGGCAGGGGTCGGGCGGCTACACCTTC,CASSLWQGSGGYTF
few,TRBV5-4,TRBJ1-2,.,TGTGCCAGCGGACAGCAGGCGAGCTATGGCTACACCTTC,CASGQQASYGYTF
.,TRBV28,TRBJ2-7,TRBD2,TGTGCCAGCGGGGGACTATCTCGGGTCGAGCAGTACTTC,CASGGLSRVEQYF
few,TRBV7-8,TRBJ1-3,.,TGTGCCAGCAGCTTAGGACTCCCCACGGGGGACGGCGGGGCAAGTGGAAACACCATATATTTT,CASSLGLPTGDGGASGNTIYF
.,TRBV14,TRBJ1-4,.,TGTGCCAGCAGCCCAGGGGCGTGGGCGGGAGGAACTAATGAAAAACTGTTTTTT,CASSPGAWAGGTNEKLFF
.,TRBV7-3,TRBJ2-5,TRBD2,TGTGCCAGCAGCTTCACTAGCGGGGAGACCCAGTACTTC,CASSFTSGETQYF
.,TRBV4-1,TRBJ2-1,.,TGCGCCAGCAGCCCCGTGGGTAGGGGGGGGGCGAATGAGCAGTTCTTC,CASSPVGRGGANEQFF
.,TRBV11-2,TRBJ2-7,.,TGTGCCAGCAGCCCAGGTGTGCCTTACGAGCAGTACTTC,CASSPGVPYEQYF
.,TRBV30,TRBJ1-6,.,TGTGCCTGCACAGGGACGGAGAATTCACCCCTCCACTTT,CACTGTENSPLHF
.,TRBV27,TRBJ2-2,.,TGTGCCAGCAGTTGGGGGGGCCTTAACACCGGGGAGCTGTTTTTT,CASSWGGLNTGELFF
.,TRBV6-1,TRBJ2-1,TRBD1,TGTGCCATTCTACCCCTGGACAGGGCAGGCAATGAGCAGTTCTTC,CAILPLDRAGNEQFF
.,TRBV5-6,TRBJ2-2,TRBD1,TGTGCCAGCAGCTCTCTGCAGGGGGCGACCGGGGAGCTGTTTTTT,CASSSLQGATGELFF